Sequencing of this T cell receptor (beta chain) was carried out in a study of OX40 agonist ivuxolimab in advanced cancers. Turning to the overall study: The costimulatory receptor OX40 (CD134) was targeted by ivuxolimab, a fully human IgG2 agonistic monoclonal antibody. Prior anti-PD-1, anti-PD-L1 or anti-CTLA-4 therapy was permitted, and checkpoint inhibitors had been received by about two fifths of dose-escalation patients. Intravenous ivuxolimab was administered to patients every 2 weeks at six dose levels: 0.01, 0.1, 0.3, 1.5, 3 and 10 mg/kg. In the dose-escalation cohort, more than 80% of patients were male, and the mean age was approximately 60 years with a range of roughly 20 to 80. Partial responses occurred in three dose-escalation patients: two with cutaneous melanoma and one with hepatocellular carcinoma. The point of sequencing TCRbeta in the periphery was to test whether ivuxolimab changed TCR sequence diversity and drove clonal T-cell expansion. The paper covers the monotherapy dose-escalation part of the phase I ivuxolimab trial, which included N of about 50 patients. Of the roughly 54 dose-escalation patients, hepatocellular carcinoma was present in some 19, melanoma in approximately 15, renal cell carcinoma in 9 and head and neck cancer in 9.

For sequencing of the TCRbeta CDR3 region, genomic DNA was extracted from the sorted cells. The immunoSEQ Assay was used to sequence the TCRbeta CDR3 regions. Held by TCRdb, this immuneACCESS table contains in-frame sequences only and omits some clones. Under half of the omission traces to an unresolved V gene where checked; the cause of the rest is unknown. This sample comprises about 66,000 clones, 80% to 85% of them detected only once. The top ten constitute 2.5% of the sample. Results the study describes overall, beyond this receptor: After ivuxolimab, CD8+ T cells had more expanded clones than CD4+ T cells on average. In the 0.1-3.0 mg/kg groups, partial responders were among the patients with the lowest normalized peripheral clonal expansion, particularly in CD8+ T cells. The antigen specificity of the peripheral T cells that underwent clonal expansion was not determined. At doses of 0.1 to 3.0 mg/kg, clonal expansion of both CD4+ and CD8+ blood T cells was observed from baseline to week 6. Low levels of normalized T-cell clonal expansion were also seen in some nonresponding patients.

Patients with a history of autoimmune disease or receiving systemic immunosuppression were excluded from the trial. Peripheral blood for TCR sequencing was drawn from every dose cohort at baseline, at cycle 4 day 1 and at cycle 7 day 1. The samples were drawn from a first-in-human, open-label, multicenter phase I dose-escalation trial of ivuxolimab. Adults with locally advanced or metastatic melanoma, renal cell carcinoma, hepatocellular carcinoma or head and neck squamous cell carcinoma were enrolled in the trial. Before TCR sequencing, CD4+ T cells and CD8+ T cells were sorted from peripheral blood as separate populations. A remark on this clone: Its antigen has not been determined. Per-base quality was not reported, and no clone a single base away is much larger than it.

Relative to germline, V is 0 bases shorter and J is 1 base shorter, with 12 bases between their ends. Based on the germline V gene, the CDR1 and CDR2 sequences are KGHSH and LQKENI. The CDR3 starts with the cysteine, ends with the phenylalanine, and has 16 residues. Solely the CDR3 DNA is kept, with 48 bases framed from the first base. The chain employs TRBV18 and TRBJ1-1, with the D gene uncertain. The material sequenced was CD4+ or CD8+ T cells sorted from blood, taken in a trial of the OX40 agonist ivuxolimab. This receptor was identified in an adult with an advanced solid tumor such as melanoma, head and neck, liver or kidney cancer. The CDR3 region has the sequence CASSPPSPGSNTEAFF. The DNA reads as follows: TGTGCCAGCTCACCACCAAGTCCGGGGTCGAACACTGAAGCTTTCTTT.